One and the same sample provided the 29 T cell receptor beta chains below, sequenced in a study of T cells in narcolepsy. Repertoires were generated with immunoSEQ multiplex PCR, while TCRdb's copy carries only in-frame clones and drops some. The table records some 32,000 clones, about three quarters of them present only once. The sequencing sample was made of CD45RA- memory CD4+ T cells from PBMCs. The receptors derive from a human donor with narcolepsy.

A single count supports this clone. The genes are TRBV6-1 and TRBJ2-3, with D perhaps matching TRBD1 or TRBD2 (6 bases each). CDR3 length: 15 residues. The V gene's germline CDR1 is MNHNS and CDR2 SASEGT. V shed 9 bases and J shed 1 base, with 17 bases lying between them. The CDR3 DNA reads TGTGCCAGTTCAGAGGGGGGCCGGGGCACAGATACGCAGTATTTT. It encodes CASSEGGRGTDTQYF.

The chain carries TRBV30 and TRBJ2-1, with D hard to call. V lost 0 bases and J lost 1, with 7 bases in between. CDR3 size: 14 residues. CDR1 is GTSNPN, CDR2 SVGIG, per germline (reference sequence). The CDR3 nucleotides are TGTGCCTGGAGTGTCTCGTTTTCCTACAATGAGCAGTTCTTC. It encodes CAWSVSFSYNEQFF.

This sequence joins TRBV5-1 and TRBJ1-3, with 7 nucleotides matching TRBD1. The CDR3 consists of 16 residues. After removal of 3 bases from V and 0 bases from J, the junction contained 6 bases not matched to a gene. Germline CDR1 SGHRS, CDR2 YFSETQ. The CDR3 loop reads CASSYLTGASGNTIYF. In DNA, the CDR3 is TGCGCCAGCAGCTACCTAACAGGGGCCTCTGGAAACACCATATATTTT.

The chain combines TRBV5-1 with TRBJ2-1, with 8 bases lining up with TRBD1. The ends lost 0 bases at V and 6 bases at J; junction bases unmatched: 5. Germline assignment: CDR1 SGHRS and CDR2 YFSETQ. The CDR3 runs to 15 residues. CDR3 coding DNA: TGCGCCAGCAGCTTGGGGACAGGGATGGCCAATGAGCAGTTCTTC. Translating gives CASSLGTGMANEQFF.

This chain joins TRBV28 and TRBJ2-7, with 10 bases aligning to TRBD2. Germline CDR1 is MDHEN and CDR2 is SYDVKM. The CDR3 totals 14 residues. Trimming took 4 bases from V and 3 from J; bases not matched to a gene: 3. The CDR3 region has the DNA TGTGCCAGCAGTTCTAGCGGGAGCTACTACGAGCAGTACTTC. Encoded protein: CASSSSGSYYEQYF.

This chain connects TRBV19 to TRBJ2-1, with 12 bases aligning to TRBD2. Germline CDR1 is LNHDA and CDR2 is SQIVND (reference sequence). This CDR3 contains 16 residues. After removal of 3 bases from V and 7 bases from J, the junction contained 7 bases not matched to a gene. DNA of the CDR3: TGTGCCAGTAGTATTTCCGCGACTAGCGGGAGTAATGAGCAGTTCTTC. It codes for CASSISATSGSNEQFF.

The chain recombines TRBV5-1 with TRBJ1-2, with D maybe TRBD1 (5 bases). Germline V CDR1 and CDR2: SGHRS, YFSETQ. Trimming shortened V by 5 bases and J by 5 bases, and 13 bases separated the two germline ends. The CDR3 length is 13 residues. The CDR3 DNA follows: TGCGCCAGCAGACCGGGGCCTGAATATGGCTACACCTTC. It codes for CASRPGPEYGYTF.

The chain combines TRBV6-1 with TRBJ1-6; D is ambiguous. There are 16 residues in the CDR3. Trimming pared 2 bases from V and 7 bases from J, leaving 15 bases between. CDR1 is MNHNS and CDR2 is SASEGT in the germline V gene. The CDR3 here is CASSESRPFPNSPLHF. As DNA, the CDR3 is TGTGCCAGCAGTGAATCGAGGCCTTTCCCCAATTCACCCCTCCACTTT.

The V gene is TRBV18, the J gene TRBJ1-5, with D unresolved. Germline assignment: CDR1 KGHSH and CDR2 LQKENI. Trimming pared 1 base from V and 6 bases from J, leaving 4 bases between. The CDR3 contains 12 residues. For the CDR3, the DNA is TGTGCCAGCTCACCACAGGGTCAGCCCCAGCATTTT. Translating gives CASSPQGQPQHF.

The chain combines TRBV5-1 with TRBJ2-1; 9 bases match TRBD2. With 1 base clipped from V and 6 bases from J, the junction kept 8 bases outside the gene matches. Germline CDR1 and CDR2: SGHRS and YFSETQ. CDR3 length: 16 amino acids. The CDR3 nucleotides read TGCGCCAGCAGCTTGCCCAGCGGGAGGTCTGCCAATGAGCAGTTCTTC. It codes for CASSLPSGRSANEQFF.

The gene calls are TRBV19 and TRBJ2-2; TRBD2 might be the D (5 bases). V was pared by 7 bases and J by 7 bases, with 19 bases between. This CDR3 contains 15 residues. Germline-derived CDR1 and CDR2 are LNHDA and SQIVND (reference sequence). The CDR3 DNA reads as TGTGCCAGTACCACAACGGAGGCCCGGGGCGGGGAGCTGTTTTTT. It codes for CASTTTEARGGELFF.

The chain combines TRBV7-6 with TRBJ2-7; 7 nucleotides match TRBD1. This CDR3 has 14 residues. Losses at the gene ends were 2 bases for V and 5 bases for J; bases not matched to a gene: 6. Germline V gene sequence: CDR1 SGHVS, CDR2 FNYEAQ. CDR3 bases: TGTGCCAGCAGCTTATCGCCCACAGGGGACGAGCAGTACTTC. Translation gives CASSLSPTGDEQYF.

The chain joins TRBV15 to TRBJ1-1, with unresolved D. The CDR3 runs 13 residues. Germline assignment: CDR1 LNHNV and CDR2 YYDKDF (reference sequence). V dropped 2 bases and J dropped 0 bases, with 4 bases sitting between them. The chain's CDR3 is CATSRSLNTEAFF. CDR3 coding DNA: TGTGCCACCAGCAGATCCCTGAACACTGAAGCTTTCTTT.

This clone was picked up one time. The rearrangement uses TRBV6-5 and TRBJ2-5; D gene ambiguous. Germline V gene sequence: CDR1 MNHEY, CDR2 SVGAGI. The CDR3 runs to 13 residues. V was pared by 7 bases and J by 3 bases, with 12 bases between. As DNA, the CDR3 is TGTGCCAGCACCATGTCACGGAAAGAGACCCAGTACTTC. As protein: CASTMSRKETQYF.

This chain joins TRBV7-6 and TRBJ1-2, with 7 nucleotides matching TRBD1. Germline CDR1 and CDR2: SGHVS and FNYEAQ. Trimming cost V 3 bases and J 0 bases; bases outside gene matches: 13. The CDR3 sequence is 18 residues long. CDR3 protein: CASSFNPGTATPNYGYTF. CDR3 bases: TGTGCCAGCAGCTTTAATCCCGGGACAGCCACCCCTAACTATGGCTACACCTTC. Full variable domain (missing parts from reference TRBV7-6 and TRBJ1-2): GAGVSQSPRYKVTKRGQDVALRCDPISGHVSLYWYRQALGQGPEFLTYFNYEAQQDKSGLPNDRFSAERPEGSISTLTIQRTEQRDSAMYRCASSFNPGTATPNYGYTFGSGTRLTVV.

This clone was seen once. The rearrangement joins TRBV6-5 to TRBJ2-7; unclear D gene. The CDR3 consists of 13 residues. The germline gives CDR1 MNHEY, CDR2 SVGAGI. V was cut by 6 bases and J by 4 bases, with 13 bases left in between. This CDR3 reads CASRARSAYEQYF. The DNA of the CDR3 is TGTGCCAGCAGAGCCCGGTCGGCTTACGAGCAGTACTTC.

The chain employs TRBV6-4 and TRBJ2-3, with D tentatively TRBD2 (7 bases). This CDR3 region has 16 residues. V lost 2 bases to trimming and J lost 5 bases, with 17 bases between them. CDR1 is MRHNA and CDR2 is SNTAGT in the germline V gene. The CDR3 loop reads CASSDLEGGPKDTQYF. CDR3 coding DNA: TGTGCCAGCAGTGACCTCGAGGGGGGGCCGAAAGATACGCAGTATTTT.

The rearrangement joins TRBV19 to TRBJ2-7; perhaps TRBD2 as D (5 bases). CDR3 length: 12 residues. The V and J ends lost 6 bases and 2 bases respectively, with 8 bases between them. Germline lookup yields CDR1 LNHDA and CDR2 SQIVND (reference sequence). The CDR3 DNA sequence: TGTGCCAGTAGCGGACTGGCCTACGAGCAGTACTTC. This codes for CASSGLAYEQYF.

This chain joins TRBV6-1 and TRBJ1-2; 8 bases fit TRBD1. This CDR3 comprises 15 residues. The germline V gene has CDR1 MNHNS and CDR2 SASEGT. J gave up 8 bases and V 6 bases, and 14 bases lay outside the gene matches. The CDR3: CASRADRTGQWGYTF. CDR3 DNA: TGTGCCAGCAGAGCTGATAGGACAGGGCAGTGGGGCTACACCTTC.

The chain carries TRBV5-1 and TRBJ2-7; 11 bases line up with TRBD2. Trimming removed 1 base from V and 7 bases from J; junction bases left unmatched: 10. Germline-derived CDR1 and CDR2 are SGHRS and YFSETQ. The length of the CDR3 is 16 residues. CDR3 amino acids: CASSLQGTSGSREQYF. The CDR3 nucleotides read TGCGCCAGCAGCTTGCAGGGGACTAGCGGAAGCAGGGAGCAGTACTTC.

The chain links TRBV19 to TRBJ1-1; 7 bases line up with TRBD1. The CDR3 contains 13 residues. Germline V gives CDR1 LNHDA, CDR2 SQIVND (reference sequence). V lost 9 bases to trimming and J lost 1 base; unmatched junction nucleotides: 5. The CDR3 bases are TGTGCCAGCAGCAGACAGGGGAACACTGAAGCTTTCTTT. Protein: CASSRQGNTEAFF.

The chain joins TRBV6-5 to TRBJ1-2; 7 bases are a match to TRBD1. The J segment lost 11 bases and the V segment lost 2 bases, leaving 5 bases of the junction unmatched. The germline V gene encodes CDR1 MNHEY and CDR2 SVGAGI. There are 12 residues in the CDR3. CDR3 bases: TGTGCCAGCAGTTACGCAGGGGGGTCTTACACCTTC. This encodes CASSYAGGSYTF.

J is TRBJ2-1 and V is TRBV5-4; D unresolved. This CDR3 has 12 residues. CDR1 is SGHNT and CDR2 is YYREEE in the germline V gene (reference sequence). V lost 4 bases, J lost 7 bases, and 9 bases lay in between. CDR3 sequence: CASSPTFNEQFF. The CDR3 nucleotides are TGTGCCAGCAGCCCCACGTTTAATGAGCAGTTCTTC.

The gene calls are TRBV11-3 and TRBJ2-2; 9 bases agree with TRBD1. The CDR3 covers 17 residues. Germline CDR1 is SGHNT and CDR2 is YENEEA. Germline trimming cut 5 bases from V and 3 bases from J; bases unmatched to any gene: 10. The CDR3 spells CASSRDRVRGDTGELFF. The CDR3 coding sequence is TGTGCCAGCAGCAGGGACAGGGTGAGAGGGGACACCGGGGAGCTGTTTTTT. The variable domain in full, with the rest retrieved from reference TRBV11-3 and TRBJ2-2, is EAGVVQSPRYKIIEKKQPVAFWCNPISGHNTLYWYLQNLGQGPELLIRYENEEAVDDSQLPKDRFSAERLKGVDSTLKIQPAELGDSAVYLCASSRDRVRGDTGELFFGEGSRLTVL.

This rearrangement joins TRBV7-6 to TRBJ2-5, with D unresolved. V was shortened by 4 bases and J by 0 bases, with 9 bases between the two germline ends. The germline gives CDR1 SGHVS, CDR2 FNYEAQ. The CDR3 loop spans 14 amino acids. CDR3 in amino acids: CASSSLLYQETQYF. For the CDR3, the DNA is TGTGCCAGCAGCTCCCTTTTGTACCAAGAGACCCAGTACTTC.

The CDR3 loop reads CASSVSHRARNQPQHF. CDR3 DNA sequence: TGTGCCAGTAGTGTTTCCCACAGGGCTAGAAATCAGCCCCAGCATTTT. This sequence joins TRBV19 and TRBJ1-5; D may be TRBD1 (6 bases). The length of the CDR3 is 16 residues. Germline-derived CDR1 and CDR2 are LNHDA and SQIVND (reference sequence). Trimming took 5 bases from V and 4 from J, leaving 18 bases between them.

CDR3 DNA: TGTGCCAGCAGCGTAACCACTGGGACTAGCGGGGTTAGCACAGATACGCAGTATTTT. Translated, it gives CASSVTTGTSGVSTDTQYF. The chain uses TRBV9 and TRBJ2-3; 13 nucleotides match TRBD2. Germline V gene data show CDR1 as SGDLS and CDR2 as YYNGEE. V trimming: 1 base; J trimming: 0 bases; junction bases outside the gene matches: 8. This CDR3 has 19 residues.

The chain uses TRBV27 and TRBJ2-7, with D maybe TRBD2 (5 bases). The V and J ends lost 2 bases and 5 bases respectively, with 16 bases between them. The CDR3 loop spans 15 amino acids. Germline loops: CDR1 MNHEY, CDR2 SMNVEV (reference sequence). The CDR3 DNA reads TGTGCCAGCAGTTTAAGGGCTAGCCGCCTTCACGAGCAGTACTTC. This encodes CASSLRASRLHEQYF.

This clone was recorded once. The rearrangement joins TRBV5-1 to TRBJ2-7; D unclear. The germline V gene has CDR1 SGHRS and CDR2 YFSETQ. The V end was cut by 0 bases, the J end by 4 bases, with 8 bases between. CDR3 length equals 13 residues. This chain's CDR3 is CASSLGQLYEQYF. The CDR3 coding sequence is TGCGCCAGCAGCTTGGGGCAGTTATACGAGCAGTACTTC.